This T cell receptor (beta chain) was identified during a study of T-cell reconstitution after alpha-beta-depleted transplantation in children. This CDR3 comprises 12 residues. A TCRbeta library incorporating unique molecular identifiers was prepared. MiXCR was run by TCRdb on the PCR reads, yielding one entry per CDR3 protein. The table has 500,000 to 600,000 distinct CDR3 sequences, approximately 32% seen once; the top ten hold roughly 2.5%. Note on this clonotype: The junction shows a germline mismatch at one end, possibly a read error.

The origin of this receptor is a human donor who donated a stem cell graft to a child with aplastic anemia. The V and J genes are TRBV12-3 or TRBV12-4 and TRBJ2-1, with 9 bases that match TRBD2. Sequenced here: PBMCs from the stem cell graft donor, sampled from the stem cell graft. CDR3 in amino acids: CASRLAGAGQFF. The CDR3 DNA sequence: TGTGCCAGCAGATTAGCGGGAGCGGGGCAGTTCTTC.